This record looks at one T cell receptor (beta chain) sequence and its context. It lacks a known antigen. No base quality values were provided; no much bigger clone lies one nucleotide off. For CDR1 and CDR2, the germline V gene lists MNHEY and SVGAGI. The CDR3 measures 13 amino acids from cysteine to phenylalanine. Only the CDR3 DNA is retained, 39 bases long and in frame from the first base. Trimming at the junction amounts to 6 bases on V and 7 bases on J, and the germline ends lie 13 bases apart. This entry belongs to a study of blood T cell repertoires in COVID-19 (dated by TCRdb to the early 2020s). Regarding the research as a whole: Collaborator samples came from the United States, Italy and Spain and covered acute and convalescent phases of COVID-19. The material from the prospective study consisted of cDNA or gDNA derived from T cells, B-cell-depleted T cells, or PBMCs. Subjects who had been exposed to COVID-19, were actively infected with it, or had recovered from it provided the deeply sampled blood TCRbeta repertoires that made up the dataset. The repertoires were released in a freely available public database intended as a resource for research on the immune response to SARS-CoV-2. The samples were drawn from two sources: the first 160 participants of the ongoing ImmuneRACE study, and over 1,000 subjects contributed by 6 global collaborators. Sample metadata almost always included a de-identified subject ID, COVID-19 status, age in years and sex. HLA class I and class II types, where available, came from metadata supplied by the sample provider rather than from assay-based typing.

Each collaborating institution followed its own protocols to collect whole blood in K2EDTA tubes. For TCRbeta analysis, collaborators shipped samples as frozen whole blood, isolated PBMCs, or DNA extracted from either of those sample types. Study-wide findings and limitations: The quantity of clinical and demographic metadata differed by source and by participant and was supplied without curation.

The immunoSEQ Assay, a bias-controlled multiplex PCR, was used to amplify TCRbeta CDR3 regions from genomic DNA. The study's own analysis went as follows. Within the assay, amplification of reference gene primers was used to estimate how many nucleated cells each sample contained. To quantify the absolute abundance of each unique TCRbeta CDR3 rearrangement, sequence reads were collapsed and filtered. Productive Simpson clonality was computed per sample as the square root of Simpson's diversity index over productive rearrangements. This immuneACCESS table, as held by TCRdb, lists in-frame sequences with V and J called but not all clones. Of the missing ones, under half trace to an unresolved V gene in checked studies; the others have no known cause. V, J and clone size reflect that table, while D and trimming were determined from the DNA. Here the sample has roughly 40,000 clones; roughly nine tenths occur a single time. Roughly 9.5% of the sample is taken by the ten largest.

The clonotype was recovered from a man aged 25-45 years with active or convalescent COVID-19. The sequenced material came from peripheral blood. The chain is encoded by TRBV6-5 joined to TRBJ2-1; TRBD1 is a possible D gene, resting on 5 matching bases. The bases read TGTGCCAGCAGCCCCCGGACAACAAATGAGCAGTTCTTC. Its protein is CASSPRTTNEQFF.